This T cell receptor (beta chain) was retrieved from a study of blood T cell repertoires in COVID-19. Overall study: Samples representing acute and convalescent COVID-19 were sourced from the United States, Italy and Spain. From T cells, B-cell-depleted T cells, or PBMCs came the material, which was cDNA or gDNA.

Authors' processing steps: By means of reference gene primer amplification, nucleated cell counts were estimated. Some clones are missing from TCRdb's copy, which holds only in-frame ones; the method was immunoSEQ multiplex PCR. V, J and clone size were drawn from that table, and D and trimming were deduced from the DNA. Among tens of thousands of clones listed, around 87% were seen once. This CDR3 region has 15 residues. Trimming took off 2 bases at V and 5 bases at J, with 15 bases between the two ends. Germline V CDR1 and CDR2: KGHSH, LQKENI. The chain carries TRBV18 and TRBJ2-5; the D gene is possibly TRBD1 (5 bases). The sample was peripheral blood. This TCR came from a human donor in a cohort sampled during active COVID-19. The CDR3 nucleotides read TGTGCCAGCTCACCATCCCAGGGAAGGGGTGAGACCCAGTACTTC. Translated: CASSPSQGRGETQYF.